This T cell receptor (beta chain) appears in the sequencing data of a study of blood T cell repertoires in COVID-19. Study at large: Spain, Italy and the United States supplied samples that represented acute and convalescent COVID-19. In each case, the material was cDNA or gDNA derived from T cells, B-cell-depleted T cells, or PBMCs.

The repertoire was sequenced with immunoSEQ multiplex PCR; TCRdb's copy has only in-frame clones and lacks some. The sample has 130,000 to 150,000 clones, 70% to 80% seen once. Germline assignment: CDR1 LNHDA and CDR2 SQIVND (reference sequence). CDR3 length: 12 residues. Trimming shortened V by 5 bases and J by 0 bases, and 3 bases separated the two germline ends. Sequenced: peripheral blood. This rearrangement joins TRBV19 to TRBJ2-3; D is unclear. The origin of this receptor is a man aged 60 to 75 with acute or convalescent COVID-19. This chain's CDR3 is CASSQSTDTQYF. In DNA, the CDR3 is TGTGCCAGTAGTCAGAGCACAGATACGCAGTATTTT.